Detailed here is one T cell receptor (beta chain). Its antigen is not identified. Via 5' RACE with UMI labels, TRB cDNA libraries were prepared. Each CDR3 protein gets one entry in TCRdb, which reprocessed the 5' RACE reads and gives no DNA. The repertoire shows 38,000 or so distinct CDR3 sequences; the top ten hold 1.5% to 2%. This sample is drawn from a study of CXCR3-negative and CXCR3-positive naive CD8 T cells. Study results and caveats: CXCR3-positive naive cells carried more hydrophobic TRB CDR3s than CXCR3-negative ones. Memory CD8+ cells had much lower diversity, and both naive subsets had comparably high diversity.

This CDR3 is 15 amino acids long. From germline, CDR1 is SGHTA and CDR2 FQGTGA. The clonotype originates from a human donor in good health. Some clones in this sample may be carry-over from other donors' samples. V usage is TRBV7-3 and J usage is TRBJ2-1; TCRdb calls TRBD2, which cannot be checked without DNA. The sequenced material came from naive CXCR3- CD8+ T cells from blood. Subset specified: CD45RO-CCR7+CD27+CD95- naive CD8+ T cells lacking CXCR3 (TNR3-). The CDR3 protein is CASSSGLAGYNEQFF.